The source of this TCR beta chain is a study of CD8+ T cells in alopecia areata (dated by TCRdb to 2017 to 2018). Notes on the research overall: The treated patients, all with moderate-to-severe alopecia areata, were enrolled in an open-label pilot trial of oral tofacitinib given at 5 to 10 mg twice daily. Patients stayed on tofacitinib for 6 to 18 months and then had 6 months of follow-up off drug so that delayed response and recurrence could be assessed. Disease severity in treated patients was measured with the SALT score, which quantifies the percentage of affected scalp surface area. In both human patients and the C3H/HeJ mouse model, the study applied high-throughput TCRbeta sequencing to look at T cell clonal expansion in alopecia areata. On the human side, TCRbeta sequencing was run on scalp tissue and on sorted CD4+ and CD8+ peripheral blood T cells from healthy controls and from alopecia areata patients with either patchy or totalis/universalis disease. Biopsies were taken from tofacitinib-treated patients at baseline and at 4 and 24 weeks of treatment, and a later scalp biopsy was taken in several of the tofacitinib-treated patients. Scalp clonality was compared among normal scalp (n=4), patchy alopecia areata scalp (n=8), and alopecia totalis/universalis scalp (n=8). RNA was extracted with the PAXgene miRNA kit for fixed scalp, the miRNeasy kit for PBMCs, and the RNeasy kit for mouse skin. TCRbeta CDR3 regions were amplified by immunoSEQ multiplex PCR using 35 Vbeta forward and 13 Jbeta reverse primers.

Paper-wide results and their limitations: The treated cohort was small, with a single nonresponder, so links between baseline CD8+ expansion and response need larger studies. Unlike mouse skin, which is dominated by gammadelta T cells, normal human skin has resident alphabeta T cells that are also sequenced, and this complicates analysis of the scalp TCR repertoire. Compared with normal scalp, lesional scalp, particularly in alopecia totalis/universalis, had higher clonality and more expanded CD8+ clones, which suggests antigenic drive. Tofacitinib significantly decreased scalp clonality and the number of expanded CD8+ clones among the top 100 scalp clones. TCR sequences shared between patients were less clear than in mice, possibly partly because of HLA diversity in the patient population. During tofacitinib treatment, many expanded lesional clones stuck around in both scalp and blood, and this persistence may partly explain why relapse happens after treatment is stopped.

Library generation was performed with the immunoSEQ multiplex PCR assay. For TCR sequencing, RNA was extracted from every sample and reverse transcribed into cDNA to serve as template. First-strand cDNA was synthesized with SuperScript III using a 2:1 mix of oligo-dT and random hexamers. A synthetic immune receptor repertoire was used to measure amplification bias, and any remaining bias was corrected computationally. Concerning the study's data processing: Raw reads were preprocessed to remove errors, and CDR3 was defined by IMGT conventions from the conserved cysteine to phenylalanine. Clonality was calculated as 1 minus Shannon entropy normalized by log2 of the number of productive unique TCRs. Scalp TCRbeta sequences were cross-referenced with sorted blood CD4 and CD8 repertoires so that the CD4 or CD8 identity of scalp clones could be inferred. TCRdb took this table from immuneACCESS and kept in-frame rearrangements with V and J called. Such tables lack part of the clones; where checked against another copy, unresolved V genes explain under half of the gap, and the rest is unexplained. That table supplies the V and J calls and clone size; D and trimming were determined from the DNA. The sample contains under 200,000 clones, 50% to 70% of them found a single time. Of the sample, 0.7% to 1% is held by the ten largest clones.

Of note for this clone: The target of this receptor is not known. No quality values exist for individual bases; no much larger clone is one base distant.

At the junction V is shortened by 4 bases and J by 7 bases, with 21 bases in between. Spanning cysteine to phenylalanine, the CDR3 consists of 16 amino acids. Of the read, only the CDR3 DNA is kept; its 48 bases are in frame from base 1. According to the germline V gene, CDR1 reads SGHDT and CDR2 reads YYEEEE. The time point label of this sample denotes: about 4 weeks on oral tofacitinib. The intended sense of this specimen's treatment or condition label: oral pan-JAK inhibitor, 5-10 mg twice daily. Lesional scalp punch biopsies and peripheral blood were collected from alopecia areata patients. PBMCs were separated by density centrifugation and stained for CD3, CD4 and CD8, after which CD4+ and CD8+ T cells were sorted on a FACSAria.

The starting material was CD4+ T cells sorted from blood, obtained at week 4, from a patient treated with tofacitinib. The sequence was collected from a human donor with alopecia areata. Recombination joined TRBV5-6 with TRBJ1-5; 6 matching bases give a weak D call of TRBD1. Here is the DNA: TGTGCCAGCAGCCGAAGACAGGCGATATTCAACCAGCCCCAGCATTTT. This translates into CASSRRQAIFNQPQHF.